The 13 T cell receptor beta chains below all came from one sample that was sequenced in a study of blood T cell repertoires in COVID-19. Using immunoSEQ multiplex PCR, the repertoire was profiled, and TCRdb retains in-frame clones only, with some absent. Seen here are about 270,000 clones, approximately 86% observed once, and the top ten hold roughly 3%. The sequencing input was peripheral blood. The receptors here all came from a woman younger than 30 with acute or convalescent COVID-19.

V gene TRBV13 combines with J gene TRBJ2-7, with D hard to call. Germline V gene lookup returns CDR1 PRHDT and CDR2 FYEKMQ (reference sequence). The CDR3 consists of 12 residues. Trimming left V 3 bases short and J 6 bases short, with 9 bases between. This chain's CDR3 is CASSLIGAEQYF. CDR3 sequence (DNA): TGTGCCAGCAGCTTGATCGGAGCCGAGCAGTACTTC.

The chain combines TRBV10-1 with TRBJ2-5; D not resolved. The CDR3 length is 13 residues. The V gene lost 8 bases and the J gene lost 7 bases, with 17 bases spanning the gap. CDR1 WNHNN and CDR2 SYGVQD come from the germline V gene (reference sequence). CDR3 DNA sequence: TGCGCCAGCTGGCCCCCCGGTCTAGGGACCCAGTACTTC. Translated, it gives CASWPPGLGTQYF.

The chain links TRBV7-9 to TRBJ2-1; 9 bases map to TRBD2. Germline V gene lookup returns CDR1 SEHNR and CDR2 FQNEAQ (reference sequence). This CDR3 region has 16 residues. The ends lost 5 bases at V and 3 bases at J; junction bases unmatched: 8. In DNA, the CDR3 is TGTGCCAGCAGCGCCCCCTCTAGCGGGATCTACAATGAGCAGTTCTTC. It is translated as CASSAPSSGIYNEQFF.

The CDR3 reads CASSAGQGGQPQHF. The CDR3 bases are TGTGCCAGCAGCGCGGGACAGGGTGGTCAGCCCCAGCATTTT. The chain recombines TRBV2 with TRBJ1-5, with 9 bases lining up with TRBD1. The CDR3 is 14 amino acids. V was clipped by 6 bases and J by 6 bases; unmatched bases: 6. The germline V gene has CDR1 SNHLY and CDR2 FYNNEI.

The chain combines TRBV11-2 with TRBJ1-1, with D possibly TRBD1 on 5 matching bases. The CDR3 has 14 residues. Between the trimmed V and J ends, which lost 6 bases and 7 bases, there was a span of 18 bases. Germline V CDR1 and CDR2: SGHAT, FQNNGV. CDR3 protein: CASRSVRGGVEAFF. The CDR3, as DNA: TGTGCCAGCAGAAGCGTCCGGGGGGGAGTTGAAGCTTTCTTT.

This chain connects TRBV7-2 to TRBJ2-7; TRBD1 matches 10 bases. CDR1 and CDR2 (germline): SGHTA, FQGNSA. The CDR3 is made up of 16 amino acids. V lost 5 bases, J lost 3 bases, and 10 bases stayed unmatched. The DNA for the CDR3 is TGTGCCAGCAGCCCTCAGAGGACAGGGGGGGACTACGAGCAGTACTTC. As protein: CASSPQRTGGDYEQYF.

The chain uses TRBV7-2 and TRBJ1-4, with D perhaps TRBD1 (6 bases). CDR3 length: 14 residues. Germline V gene lookup returns CDR1 SGHTA and CDR2 FQGNSA. Trimming took off 2 bases at V and 8 bases at J, with 12 bases between the two ends. The CDR3 DNA reads TGTGCCAGCAGCTTAAACAGGGTCGGAGAAAAACTGTTTTTT. Translated, it gives CASSLNRVGEKLFF.

The chain joins TRBV19 to TRBJ2-7; 8 bases map to TRBD1. Germline V gene data show CDR1 as LNHDA and CDR2 as SQIVND (reference sequence). V was clipped by 1 base and J by 0 bases; unmatched bases: 8. The CDR3 spans 17 residues. The CDR3 reads CASSIGRPGQASYEQYF. The CDR3 DNA follows: TGTGCCAGTAGTATAGGGCGTCCGGGACAGGCCTCCTACGAGCAGTACTTC.

The chain carries TRBV3-1 (or the pseudogene TRBV3-2) and TRBJ1-2; 9 bases fit TRBD1. Trimming at V came to 3 bases and at J to 7 bases, leaving 6 bases not matched to a gene. The V gene's germline CDR1 is LGHDT and CDR2 YNNKEL (reference sequence). This CDR3 has 14 residues. CDR3 sequence: CASSHSDRGAGYTF. CDR3 in DNA: TGTGCCAGCAGCCACTCCGACAGGGGGGCTGGCTACACCTTC.

The chain has TRBV11-2 and TRBJ1-1; D possibly corresponds to TRBD1 (5 bases). This CDR3 has 18 amino acids. Germline V gene sequence: CDR1 SGHAT, CDR2 FQNNGV. V lost 3 bases, J lost 0 bases, and 20 bases lay in between. The CDR3 DNA sequence: TGTGCCAGCAGCTTTTTTAAGGGGTCGCCGACTCTGAACACTGAAGCTTTCTTT. Protein sequence: CASSFFKGSPTLNTEAFF.

This clone was seen a handful of times. The V gene is TRBV6-5, the J gene TRBJ1-1, with a tentative D call TRBD1 (6 bases). CDR1 MNHEY and CDR2 SVGAGI come from the germline V gene. The CDR3 is made up of 15 amino acids. The V gene lost 6 bases and the J gene lost 2 bases, with 16 bases spanning the gap. CDR3 amino acids: CASRRGIGTNTEAFF. For the CDR3, the DNA is TGTGCCAGCAGGAGGGGGATAGGAACCAACACTGAAGCTTTCTTT.

The gene calls are TRBV6-1 and TRBJ1-2; D gene ambiguous. The CDR3 sequence is 16 residues long. Germline CDR1 MNHNS, CDR2 SASEGT. V gave up 1 base and J gave up 6 bases, with 18 bases separating them. The CDR3 spells CASSEGAGSWLDGYTF. CDR3 DNA sequence: TGTGCCAGCAGTGAAGGGGCAGGCTCTTGGTTGGATGGCTACACCTTC.

A remark on this clone: Other DNA sequences in this specimen translate into the identical CDR3. The V call is TRBV7-9, the J call TRBJ1-1, with TRBD1 as a possible D gene (6 bases). Trimming took off 8 bases at V and 1 base at J, with 11 bases between the two ends. Germline-derived CDR1 and CDR2 are SEHNR and FQNEAQ (reference sequence). The CDR3 has 13 amino acids. The CDR3 region is CASLGQKNTEAFF. The CDR3 DNA sequence: TGTGCCAGCTTAGGACAGAAGAACACTGAAGCTTTCTTT.